The clone carrying this T cell receptor beta chain was seen a handful of times. Antigen: not known. The sample originates from a study of post-analysis software for immune sequencing data. Notes on the study in general: A significant reduction in normalized Chao1 diversity was observed in multiple sclerosis patients versus controls. When the samples were clustered directly with F measure, those that had been prepared in the same batch showed strong co-clustering. Compared with controls, patients had more of 4 to 6 TRBV segments, including TRBV5-6, TRBV5-1 and TRBV20-1.

Every TCR beta cDNA library bore unique molecular identifiers. T cells numbering about 0.85 to 10 million yielded cDNA molecules that totaled about 500,000. TCRdb recomputed calls from the PCR reads with MiXCR, one row per CDR3 protein. The sample lists about 200,000 distinct CDR3 sequences, around 29% seen once, with roughly 3.4% in the top ten. Trimming shortened V by 4 bases and J by 1 base, and 14 bases separated the two germline ends. Germline values: CDR1 SGHRS, CDR2 YFSETQ. This CDR3 is 15 amino acids long. The chain combines TRBV5-1 with TRBJ1-1; TRBD1 is a possible D gene (5 bases). This TCR came from a girl aged 2 to 17 with multiple sclerosis. Sequenced material: blood. The CDR3 region has the DNA TGCGCCAGCAGCCCCCTGACTGGGGGGAACACTGAAGCTTTCTTT. Translated: CASSPLTGGNTEAFF.